Listed below are T cell receptor beta chains from one sample, sequenced in a study of T cells after posttransplantation cyclophosphamide. Profiled with immunoSEQ multiplex PCR; TCRdb holds only in-frame clones, not every one. Here the sample spans around 50,000 clones, around 94% being singletons. Material for sequencing was PBMCs. These receptors all come from a woman aged 45-65 years in good health and a related stem cell transplant donor. CDR3s include the opening cysteine and the closing phenylalanine or tryptophan. The D gene is left open where the match is weak.

j_call v_call d_call cdr3_aa
TRBJ2-1 TRBV6-6 TRBD2 CASSSSGGTYNEQFF
TRBJ2-3 TRBV9 NA CASSVAVTDSSTDTQYF
TRBJ1-1 TRBV19 TRBD1 CASSDRGREAFF
TRBJ2-7 TRBV12-5 NA CASGLVPKEVSTYEQYF
TRBJ1-5 TRBV10-2 NA CASSESSFNQPQHF
TRBJ2-2 TRBV18 TRBD1 CASSRRDSALFF
TRBJ1-2 TRBV5-1 TRBD1 CASREGQGGPYGYTF
TRBJ1-1 TRBV28 NA CASWSGENTEAFF
TRBJ2-5 TRBV9 TRBD1 CASSVGQGQETQYF
TRBJ2-3 TRBV19 NA CASSTSGGTGDTQYF
TRBJ2-5 TRBV5-1 NA CASSSGCQETQYF
TRBJ2-1 TRBV10-1 TRBD2 CASSESRRGGLAGNSSYNEQFF
TRBJ1-2 TRBV7-9 NA CASSLDTQYGYTF
TRBJ1-5 TRBV4-1 NA CASSQDPPPFERPQHF
TRBJ2-5 TRBV19 NA CASQQTGSEETQYF
TRBJ1-6 TRBV14 NA CASSPRTDPPHLHF
TRBJ1-5 TRBV7-2 NA CASSLWIGGNQPQHF
TRBJ1-4 TRBV6-5 NA CASSYERRYFGEKLFF
TRBJ1-4 TRBV5-1 NA CASSAGATNEKLFF
TRBJ2-7 TRBV5-1 TRBD1 CASTKDREGYEQYF
TRBJ1-2 TRBV11-2 NA CASSLGSLNYGYTF
TRBJ2-7 TRBV6-1 NA CASSTYEQYF
TRBJ2-1 TRBV25-1 TRBD1 CASSAGQGTASEQFF
TRBJ1-1 TRBV19 TRBD1 CASSMNRDRETNTEAFF
TRBJ1-2 TRBV10-3 TRBD1 CAISESGTGRYYDYTF
TRBJ2-7 TRBV7-6 TRBD1 CASSLPGQFSYEQYF
TRBJ2-3 TRBV6-5 TRBD2 CASRSSGGAADTQYF
TRBJ1-1 TRBV19 NA CASSLSRGFTEAFF
TRBJ2-3 TRBV27 TRBD2 CASSFPRTGGSTDTQYF